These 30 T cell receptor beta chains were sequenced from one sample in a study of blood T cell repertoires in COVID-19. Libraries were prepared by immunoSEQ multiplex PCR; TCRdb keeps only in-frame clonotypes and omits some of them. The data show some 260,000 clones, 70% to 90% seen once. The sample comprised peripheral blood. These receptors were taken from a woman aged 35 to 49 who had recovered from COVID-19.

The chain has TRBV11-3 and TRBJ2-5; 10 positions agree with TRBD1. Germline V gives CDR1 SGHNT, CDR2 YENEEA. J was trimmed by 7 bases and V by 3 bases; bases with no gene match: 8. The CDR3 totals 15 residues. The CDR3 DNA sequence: TGTGCCAGCAGCTTGCGGACAGGGGGGGCGGGGACCCAGTACTTC. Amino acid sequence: CASSLRTGGAGTQYF. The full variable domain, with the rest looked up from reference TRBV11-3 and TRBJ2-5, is EAGVVQSPRYKIIEKKQPVAFWCNPISGHNTLYWYLQNLGQGPELLIRYENEEAVDDSQLPKDRFSAERLKGVDSTLKIQPAELGDSAVYLCASSLRTGGAGTQYFGPGTRLLVL.

The chain's CDR3 is CASSLGFSSYNEQFF. CDR3 nucleotide sequence: TGTGCCAGCAGCTTAGGTTTTAGCTCCTACAATGAGCAGTTCTTC. V and J are TRBV11-3 and TRBJ2-1, with D hard to call. CDR1 is SGHNT and CDR2 is YENEEA in the germline V gene. This CDR3 spans 15 amino acids. The V and J ends lost 1 base and 0 bases respectively, with 7 bases between them.

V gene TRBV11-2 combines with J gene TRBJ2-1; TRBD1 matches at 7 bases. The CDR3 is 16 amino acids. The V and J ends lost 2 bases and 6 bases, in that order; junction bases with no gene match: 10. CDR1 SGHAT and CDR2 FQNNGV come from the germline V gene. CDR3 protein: CASSLRGTVPANEQFF. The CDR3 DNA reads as TGTGCCAGCAGCTTAAGGGGGACAGTCCCCGCCAATGAGCAGTTCTTC.

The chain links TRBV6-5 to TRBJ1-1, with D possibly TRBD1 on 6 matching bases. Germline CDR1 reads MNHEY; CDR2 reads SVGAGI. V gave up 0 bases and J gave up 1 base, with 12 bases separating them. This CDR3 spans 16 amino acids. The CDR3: CASSYSRGQGNTEAFF. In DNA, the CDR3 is TGTGCCAGCAGTTACTCGCGGGGGCAGGGGAACACTGAAGCTTTCTTT.

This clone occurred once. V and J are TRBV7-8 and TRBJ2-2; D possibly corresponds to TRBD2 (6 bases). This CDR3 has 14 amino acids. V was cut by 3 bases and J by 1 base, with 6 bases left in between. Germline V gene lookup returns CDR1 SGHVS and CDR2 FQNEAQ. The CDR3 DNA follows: TGTGCCAGCAGCTTGCGGGGGAACACCGGGGAGCTGTTTTTT. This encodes CASSLRGNTGELFF.

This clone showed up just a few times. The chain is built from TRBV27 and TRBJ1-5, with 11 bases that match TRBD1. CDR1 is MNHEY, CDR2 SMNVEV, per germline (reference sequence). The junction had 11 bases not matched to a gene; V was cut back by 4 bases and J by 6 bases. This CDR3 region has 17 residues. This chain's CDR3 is CASSSRTGGSPGQPQHF. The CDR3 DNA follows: TGTGCCAGCAGTTCCAGGACAGGGGGCTCCCCGGGTCAGCCCCAGCATTTT.

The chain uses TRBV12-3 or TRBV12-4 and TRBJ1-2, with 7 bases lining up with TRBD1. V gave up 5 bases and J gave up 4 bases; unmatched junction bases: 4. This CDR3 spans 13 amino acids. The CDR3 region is CASSIQGTYGYTF. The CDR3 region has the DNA TGTGCCAGCAGTATACAGGGGACCTATGGCTACACCTTC.

The CDR3 sequence is CASSVVGDSNQPQHF. For the CDR3, the DNA is TGTGCCAGCAGCGTAGTAGGGGATAGCAATCAGCCCCAGCATTTT. The chain combines TRBV9 with TRBJ1-5; the D gene is possibly TRBD1 (5 bases). Germline V lookup: CDR1 SGDLS, CDR2 YYNGEE. V was shortened by 0 bases and J by 0 bases, with 7 bases between the two germline ends. The CDR3 runs to 15 residues.

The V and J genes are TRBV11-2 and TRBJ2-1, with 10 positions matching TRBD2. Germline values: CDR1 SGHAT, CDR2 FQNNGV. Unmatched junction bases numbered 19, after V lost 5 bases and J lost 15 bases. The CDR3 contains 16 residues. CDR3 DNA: TGTGCCAGCAGCCTCGGAGTAGCGGGAGGAGGTTTTAAGTTGTTCTTC. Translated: CASSLGVAGGGFKLFF.

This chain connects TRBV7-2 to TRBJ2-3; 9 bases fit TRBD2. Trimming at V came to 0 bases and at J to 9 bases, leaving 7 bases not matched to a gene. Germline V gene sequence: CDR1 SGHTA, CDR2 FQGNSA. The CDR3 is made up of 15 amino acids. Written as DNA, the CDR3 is TGTGCCAGCAGCTTAGCGGGTAGCGGGAGAGGAACGCAGTATTTT. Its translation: CASSLAGSGRGTQYF.

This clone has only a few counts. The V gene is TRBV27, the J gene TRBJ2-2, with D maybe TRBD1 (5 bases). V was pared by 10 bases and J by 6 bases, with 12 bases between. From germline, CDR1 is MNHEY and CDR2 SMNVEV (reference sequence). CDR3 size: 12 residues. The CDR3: CATQGWAGELFF. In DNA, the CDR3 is TGTGCCACCCAGGGTTGGGCCGGGGAGCTGTTTTTT.

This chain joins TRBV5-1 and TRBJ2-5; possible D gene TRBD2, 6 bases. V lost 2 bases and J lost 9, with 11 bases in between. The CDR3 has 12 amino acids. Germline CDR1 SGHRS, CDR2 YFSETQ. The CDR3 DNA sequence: TGCGCCAGCAGCTTTTCGGGGGAGTCCCAGTACTTC. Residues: CASSFSGESQYF. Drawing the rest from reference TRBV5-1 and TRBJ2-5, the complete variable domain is KAGVTQTPRYLIKTRGQQVTLSCSPISGHRSVSWYQQTPGQGLQFLFEYFSETQRNKGNFPGRFSGRQFSNSRSEMNVSTLELGDSALYLCASSFSGESQYFGPGTRLLVL.

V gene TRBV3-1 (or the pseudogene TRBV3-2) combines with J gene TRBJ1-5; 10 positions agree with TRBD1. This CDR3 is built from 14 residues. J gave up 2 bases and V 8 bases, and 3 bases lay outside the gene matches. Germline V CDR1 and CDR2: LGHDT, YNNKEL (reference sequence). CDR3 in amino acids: CASGGTGGNQPQHF. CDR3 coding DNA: TGTGCCAGCGGGGGGACAGGGGGCAATCAGCCCCAGCATTTT.

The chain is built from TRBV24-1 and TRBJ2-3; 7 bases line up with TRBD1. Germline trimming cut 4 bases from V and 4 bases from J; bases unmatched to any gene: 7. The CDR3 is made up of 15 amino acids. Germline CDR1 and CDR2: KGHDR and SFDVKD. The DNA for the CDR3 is TGTGCCACCAGTGACCCCACCACAGGGGCAGATACGCAGTATTTT. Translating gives CATSDPTTGADTQYF.

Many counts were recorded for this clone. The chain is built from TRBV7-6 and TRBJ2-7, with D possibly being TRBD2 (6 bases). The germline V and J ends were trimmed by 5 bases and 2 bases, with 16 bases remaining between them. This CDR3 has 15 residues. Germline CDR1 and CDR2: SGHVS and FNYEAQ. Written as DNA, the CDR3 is TGTGCCAGCAGCCGGGGAGGTAGCGGACCCTACGAGCAGTACTTC. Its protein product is CASSRGGSGPYEQYF.

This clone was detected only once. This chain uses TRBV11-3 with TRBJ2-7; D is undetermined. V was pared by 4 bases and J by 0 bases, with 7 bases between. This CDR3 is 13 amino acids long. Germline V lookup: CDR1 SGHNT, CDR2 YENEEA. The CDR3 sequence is CASSSSLSYEQYF. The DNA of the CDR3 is TGTGCCAGCAGCTCGTCCCTCTCCTACGAGCAGTACTTC. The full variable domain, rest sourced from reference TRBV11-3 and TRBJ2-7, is EAGVVQSPRYKIIEKKQPVAFWCNPISGHNTLYWYLQNLGQGPELLIRYENEEAVDDSQLPKDRFSAERLKGVDSTLKIQPAELGDSAVYLCASSSSLSYEQYFGPGTRLTVT.

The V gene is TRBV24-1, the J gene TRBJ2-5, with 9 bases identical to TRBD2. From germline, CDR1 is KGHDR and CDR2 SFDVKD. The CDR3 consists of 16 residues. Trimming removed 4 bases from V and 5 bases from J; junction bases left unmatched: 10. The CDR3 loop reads CATSDHTSGFGETQYF. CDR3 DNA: TGTGCCACCAGTGACCACACTAGCGGGTTTGGGGAGACCCAGTACTTC.

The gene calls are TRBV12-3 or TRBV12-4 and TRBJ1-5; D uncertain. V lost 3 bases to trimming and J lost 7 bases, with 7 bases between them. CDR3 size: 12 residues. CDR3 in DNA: TGTGCCAGCAGTTTGTCTCGGCAGCCCCAGCATTTT. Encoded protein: CASSLSRQPQHF.

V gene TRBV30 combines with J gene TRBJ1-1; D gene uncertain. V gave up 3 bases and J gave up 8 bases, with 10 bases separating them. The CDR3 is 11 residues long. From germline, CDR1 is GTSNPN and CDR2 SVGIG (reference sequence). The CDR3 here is CAWSPRSEAFF. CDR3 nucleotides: TGTGCCTGGAGCCCCAGGTCCGAAGCTTTCTTT.

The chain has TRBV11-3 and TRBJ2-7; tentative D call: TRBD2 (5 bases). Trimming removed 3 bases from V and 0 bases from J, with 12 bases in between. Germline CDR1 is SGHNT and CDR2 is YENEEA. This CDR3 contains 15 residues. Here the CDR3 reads CASSFGRASSYEQYF. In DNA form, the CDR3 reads TGTGCCAGCAGCTTTGGGCGGGCTTCCTCCTACGAGCAGTACTTC. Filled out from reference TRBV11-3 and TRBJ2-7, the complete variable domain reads EAGVVQSPRYKIIEKKQPVAFWCNPISGHNTLYWYLQNLGQGPELLIRYENEEAVDDSQLPKDRFSAERLKGVDSTLKIQPAELGDSAVYLCASSFGRASSYEQYFGPGTRLTVT.

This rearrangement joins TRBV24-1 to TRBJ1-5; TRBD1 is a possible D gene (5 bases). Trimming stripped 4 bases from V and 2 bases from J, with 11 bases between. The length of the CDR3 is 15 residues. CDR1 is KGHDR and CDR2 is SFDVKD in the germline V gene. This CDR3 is CATSEGGVRNQPQHF. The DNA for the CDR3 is TGTGCCACCAGTGAGGGGGGGGTTCGCAATCAGCCCCAGCATTTT.

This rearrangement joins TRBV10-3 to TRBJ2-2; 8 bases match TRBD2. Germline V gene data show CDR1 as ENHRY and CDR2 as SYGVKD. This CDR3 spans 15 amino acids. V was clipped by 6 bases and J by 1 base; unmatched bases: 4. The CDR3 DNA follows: TGTGCCATCAGCCCCCGGGGGGGGAACACCGGGGAGCTGTTTTTT. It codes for CAISPRGGNTGELFF.

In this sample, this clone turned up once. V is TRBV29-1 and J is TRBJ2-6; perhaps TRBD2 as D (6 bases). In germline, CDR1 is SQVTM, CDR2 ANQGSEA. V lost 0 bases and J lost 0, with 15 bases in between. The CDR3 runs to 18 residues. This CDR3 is CSVEDLEGRRSGANVLTF. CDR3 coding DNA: TGCAGCGTTGAAGATTTGGAGGGCAGGCGCTCTGGGGCCAACGTCCTGACTTTC.

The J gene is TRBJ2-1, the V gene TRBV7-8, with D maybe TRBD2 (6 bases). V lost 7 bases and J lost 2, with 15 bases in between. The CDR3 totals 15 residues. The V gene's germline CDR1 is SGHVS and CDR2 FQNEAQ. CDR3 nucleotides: TGTGCCAGCACCCAGTGGCGGGACGCCTACAATGAGCAGTTCTTC. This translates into CASTQWRDAYNEQFF. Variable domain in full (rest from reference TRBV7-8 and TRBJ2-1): GAGVSQSPRYKVAKRGQDVALRCDPISGHVSLFWYQQALGQGPEFLTYFQNEAQLDKSGLPSDRFFAERPEGSVSTLKIQRTQQEDSAVYLCASTQWRDAYNEQFFGPGTRLTVL.

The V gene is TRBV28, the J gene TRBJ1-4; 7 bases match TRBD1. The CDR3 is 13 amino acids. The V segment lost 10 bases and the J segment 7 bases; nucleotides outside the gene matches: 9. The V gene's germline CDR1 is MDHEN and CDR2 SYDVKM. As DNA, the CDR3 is TGTGCCACCTCGCAGGGGGGTATTGAAAAACTGTTTTTT. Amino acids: CATSQGGIEKLFF.

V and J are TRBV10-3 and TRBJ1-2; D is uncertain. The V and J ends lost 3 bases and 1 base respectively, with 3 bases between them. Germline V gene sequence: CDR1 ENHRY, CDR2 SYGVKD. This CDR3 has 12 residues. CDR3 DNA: TGTGCCATCAGTGACAGTAACTATGGCTACACCTTC. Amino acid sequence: CAISDSNYGYTF.

CDR3: CAWTRGGSEAFF. The CDR3 nucleotides read TGTGCCTGGACCCGGGGAGGATCTGAAGCTTTCTTT. The J gene is TRBJ1-1, the V gene TRBV30; D not resolved. There are 12 residues in the CDR3. Germline V gene sequence: CDR1 GTSNPN, CDR2 SVGIG (reference sequence). Trimming pared 4 bases from V and 6 bases from J, leaving 12 bases between.

CDR3 in amino acids: CASSGQGGRGYTF. For the CDR3, the DNA is TGTGCCAGCAGTGGACAGGGGGGTCGAGGCTACACCTTC. The chain recombines TRBV25-1 with TRBJ1-2; 9 nucleotides match TRBD1. J was trimmed by 8 bases and V by 4 bases; bases with no gene match: 5. The germline V gene has CDR1 MGHDK and CDR2 SYGVNS. The CDR3 has 13 residues.

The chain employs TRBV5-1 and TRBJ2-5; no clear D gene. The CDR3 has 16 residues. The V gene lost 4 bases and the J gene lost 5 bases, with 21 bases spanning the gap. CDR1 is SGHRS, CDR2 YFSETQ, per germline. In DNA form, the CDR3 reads TGCGCCAGCAGCCCAGAGAGGCCGGATCTTGGGGAGACCCAGTACTTC. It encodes CASSPERPDLGETQYF. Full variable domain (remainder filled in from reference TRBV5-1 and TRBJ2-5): KAGVTQTPRYLIKTRGQQVTLSCSPISGHRSVSWYQQTPGQGLQFLFEYFSETQRNKGNFPGRFSGRQFSNSRSEMNVSTLELGDSALYLCASSPERPDLGETQYFGPGTRLLVL.

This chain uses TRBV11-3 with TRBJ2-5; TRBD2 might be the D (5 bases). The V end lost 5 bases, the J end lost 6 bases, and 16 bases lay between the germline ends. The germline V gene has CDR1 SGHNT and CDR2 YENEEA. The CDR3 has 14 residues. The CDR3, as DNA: TGTGCCAGCAGCCCCCGGGGAAGGGAGCAGACCCAGTACTTC. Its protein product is CASSPRGREQTQYF.